The clone carrying this TCR beta chain has ten or more counts. This entry comes from a study of blood T cells in healthy people across ages. Turning to the study itself: Capture by template switching was about one barcoded beta molecule per two T cells.

Germline CDR1 and CDR2: SGHTA and FQGNSA. With 2 bases removed from V and 7 bases from J, the gap between germline ends came to 11 bases. The CDR3 sequence is 13 residues long. For the second PCR, which ran for 7 to 11 cycles, a sample-barcoded 5' primer and a J-beta primer mix were used. Each single sample gave us at least 3 million CDR3-containing paired-end reads. TCRdb ran MiXCR on the 5' RACE reads and lists one entry per CDR3 protein. The table includes around 1,100,000 distinct CDR3 sequences, around two fifths detected once. The chain joins TRBV7-2 to TRBJ1-2, with D possibly being TRBD1 (5 bases). The sequenced sample consisted of blood. The clonotype comes from a man aged 18 to 29 in good health. CDR3 region: CASSLTQGGGYTF. The CDR3, as DNA: TGTGCCAGCAGCTTAACTCAGGGTGGTGGCTACACCTTC. The full variable domain, completed using reference TRBV7-2 and TRBJ1-2, is GAGVSQSPSNKVTEKGKDVELRCDPISGHTALYWYRQSLGQGLEFLIYFQGNSAPDKSGLPSDRFSAERTGGSVSTLTIQRTQQEDSAVYLCASSLTQGGGYTFGSGTRLTVV.